Each of the 25 T cell receptor beta chains below was sequenced from the same sample in a study of blood T cell repertoires in COVID-19. Produced via immunoSEQ multiplex PCR; TCRdb's table is partial and in-frame only. In the table there are approximately 200,000 clones, 80% to 90% of which are singletons. The sample consisted of peripheral blood. The source is a man aged 55 to 70 who had recovered from COVID-19.

The chain employs TRBV5-1 and TRBJ2-3; D is ambiguous. Germline assignment: CDR1 SGHRS and CDR2 YFSETQ. CDR3 length equals 15 residues. V shed 0 bases and J shed 3 bases, with 11 bases lying between them. The chain's CDR3 is CASSLGSGQTDTQYF. The DNA of the CDR3 is TGCGCCAGCAGCTTGGGTTCAGGTCAAACAGATACGCAGTATTTT.

J is TRBJ1-1 and V is TRBV20-1, with D unresolved. V was cut by 3 bases and J by 0 bases, with 23 bases left in between. Germline CDR1 reads DFQATT; CDR2 reads SNEGSKA (reference sequence). CDR3 length: 18 residues. CDR3 coding DNA: TGCAGTGCTAGTTCCCCACCAATCGGGCCGGGAATGAACACTGAAGCTTTCTTT. This translates into CSASSPPIGPGMNTEAFF.

The CDR3 spells CASSLGGGSFYNEQFF. The CDR3 DNA sequence: TGTGCCAGCAGCCTCGGGGGGGGCTCCTTTTACAATGAGCAGTTCTTC. The V and J genes are TRBV7-2 and TRBJ2-1; 8 bases agree with TRBD2. The germline CDR1 and CDR2 sequences are SGHTA and FQGNSA. CDR3 length: 16 residues. J was trimmed by 4 bases and V by 5 bases; bases with no gene match: 10.

This chain's CDR3 is CASSQTSGGAGEQFF. The CDR3 coding sequence is TGTGCCAGCAGCCAGACTAGCGGGGGGGCGGGTGAGCAGTTCTTC. This rearrangement joins TRBV27 to TRBJ2-1, with 14 bases lining up with TRBD2. Germline lookup yields CDR1 MNHEY and CDR2 SMNVEV (reference sequence). J was trimmed by 9 bases and V by 6 bases; bases with no gene match: 7. CDR3 length equals 15 residues.

This chain connects TRBV18 to TRBJ2-1; 15 bases map to TRBD2. J gave up 4 bases and V 5 bases, and 6 bases lay outside the gene matches. The CDR3 consists of 17 residues. Germline lookup yields CDR1 KGHSH and CDR2 LQKENI. The CDR3 bases are TGTGCCAGCTCATCTTATGGGACTAGCGGGGGGTACAATGAGCAGTTCTTC. This translates into CASSSYGTSGGYNEQFF.

The J gene is TRBJ1-5, the V gene TRBV10-2; no firm D call. In germline, CDR1 is WSHSY, CDR2 SAAADI. This CDR3 is built from 14 residues. Trimming took 1 base from V and 3 from J, leaving 7 bases between them. The CDR3 loop is CASSEYSSNQPQHF. The CDR3 region has the DNA TGCGCCAGCAGTGAGTACAGTTCCAATCAGCCCCAGCATTTT.

The rearrangement links TRBV7-2 to TRBJ1-1; D remains ambiguous. The CDR3 extends over 12 amino acids. The germline V gene has CDR1 SGHTA and CDR2 FQGNSA. Trimming shortened V by 2 bases and J by 4 bases, and 5 bases separated the two germline ends. CDR3 amino acids: CASSLYSTEAFF. The CDR3 DNA sequence: TGTGCCAGCAGCTTATACAGCACTGAAGCTTTCTTT. Looking up the rest from reference TRBV7-2 and TRBJ1-1 gives the full variable domain: GAGVSQSPSNKVTEKGKDVELRCDPISGHTALYWYRQSLGQGLEFLIYFQGNSAPDKSGLPSDRFSAERTGGSVSTLTIQRTQQEDSAVYLCASSLYSTEAFFGQGTRLTVV.

CDR3 loop: CSVAGGDYEQFF. The CDR3 DNA sequence: TGCAGCGTTGCGGGCGGGGACTATGAGCAGTTCTTC. The V call is TRBV29-1, the J call TRBJ2-1, with TRBD2 as a possible D gene (6 bases). V dropped 4 bases and J dropped 8 bases, with 12 bases sitting between them. CDR1 and CDR2 from the germline V gene are SQVTM and ANQGSEA. This CDR3 spans 12 amino acids.

V is TRBV3-1 (or the pseudogene TRBV3-2) and J is TRBJ2-3; 11 bases map to TRBD2. This CDR3 has 16 residues. J was trimmed by 4 bases and V by 4 bases; bases with no gene match: 7. The germline V gene encodes CDR1 LGHDT and CDR2 YNNKEL (reference sequence). For the CDR3, the DNA is TGTGCCAGCAGCCCGGAGGTAGCGGGAGGGGCAGATACGCAGTATTTT. Its protein is CASSPEVAGGADTQYF.

This clone was picked up a small number of times. The V and J genes are TRBV5-4 and TRBJ2-1; D possibly corresponds to TRBD1 (6 bases). Trimming pared 0 bases from V and 4 bases from J, leaving 11 bases between. The CDR3 length is 15 residues. Germline V CDR1 and CDR2: SGHNT, YYREEE (reference sequence). CDR3 coding DNA: TGTGCCAGCAGCTTGGGGGTAGACAGGTACAATGAGCAGTTCTTC. Its protein product is CASSLGVDRYNEQFF. The variable domain in full, completed from reference TRBV5-4 and TRBJ2-1, reads ETGVTQSPTHLIKTRGQQVTLRCSSQSGHNTVSWYQQALGQGPQFIFQYYREEENGRGNFPPRFSGLQFPNYSSELNVNALELDDSALYLCASSLGVDRYNEQFFGPGTRLTVL.

This clone has only one observation. The rearrangement joins TRBV7-3 to TRBJ2-3; 7 bases align to TRBD1. This CDR3 is built from 15 residues. Trimming took 5 bases from V and 4 from J; bases not matched to a gene: 9. Germline-derived CDR1 and CDR2 are SGHTA and FQGTGA. CDR3 protein: CASSPGTVASDTQYF. The CDR3 region has the DNA TGTGCCAGCAGCCCCGGGACAGTAGCTTCAGATACGCAGTATTTT.

J is TRBJ2-5 and V is TRBV5-4; TRBD2 matches at 11 bases. The CDR3 is 16 amino acids. After removal of 3 bases from V and 4 bases from J, the junction contained 8 bases not matched to a gene. Germline assignment: CDR1 SGHNT and CDR2 YYREEE (reference sequence). The CDR3 sequence: CASSSFTSGGGETQYF. The CDR3 coding sequence is TGTGCCAGCAGCTCCTTTACTAGCGGGGGAGGAGAGACCCAGTACTTC.

The chain uses TRBV30 and TRBJ2-7, with a weak D call TRBD2 (6 bases). Deletions cut 2 bases from V and 12 bases from J, with 29 bases between. The germline CDR1 and CDR2 sequences are GTSNPN and SVGIG (reference sequence). This CDR3 has 16 amino acids. In DNA form, the CDR3 reads TGTGCCTGGAGTTCAACCTATAGCGGCCCAACGGGGTCGGGGTACTTC. This codes for CAWSSTYSGPTGSGYF.

The chain combines TRBV10-3 with TRBJ2-1; TRBD2 matches 14 bases. The CDR3 is 15 residues long. V shed 11 bases and J 7 bases; nucleotides not matched to a gene: 10. Per the germline V gene, CDR1 is ENHRY and CDR2 is SYGVKD. The CDR3 reads CAASGTSGRRNEQFF. The DNA of the CDR3 is TGTGCCGCCTCCGGGACTAGCGGGAGAAGGAATGAGCAGTTCTTC.

The chain has TRBV10-3 and TRBJ1-2; no clear D. Germline V gene data show CDR1 as ENHRY and CDR2 as SYGVKD. With 3 bases removed from V and 6 bases from J, the gap between germline ends came to 14 bases. The CDR3 spans 14 residues. The chain's CDR3 is CAISDPQSGNGYTF. DNA for the CDR3: TGTGCCATCAGTGACCCCCAGTCCGGGAATGGCTACACCTTC.

The chain uses TRBV4-3 and TRBJ2-6, with D unclear. The length of the CDR3 is 19 residues. The ends were cut back, 0 bases at V and 0 bases at J, with 15 bases in the middle. Germline CDR1 LGHNA, CDR2 YSLEER. This chain's CDR3 is CASSQDSAGLVSGANVLTF. The CDR3 DNA follows: TGCGCCAGCAGCCAAGATTCGGCAGGCCTTGTCTCTGGGGCCAACGTCCTGACTTTC.

The CDR3: CASSQGGQGNQPQHF. CDR3 nucleotide sequence: TGTGCCAGCAGCCAAGGGGGACAGGGCAATCAGCCCCAGCATTTT. The chain is built from TRBV3-1 (or the pseudogene TRBV3-2) and TRBJ1-5; TRBD1 matches 8 bases. The junction had 1 base not matched to a gene; V was cut back by 1 base and J by 2 bases. Germline V lookup: CDR1 LGHDT, CDR2 YNNKEL (reference sequence). The CDR3 contains 15 residues.

This sequence joins TRBV7-9 and TRBJ1-6; no definite D call. Trimming pared 0 bases from V and 10 bases from J, leaving 13 bases between. The CDR3 is made up of 15 amino acids. CDR1 and CDR2 (germline): SEHNR, FQNEAQ (reference sequence). CDR3 loop: CASSLAESGNSPLHF. CDR3 in DNA: TGTGCCAGCAGCTTAGCTGAGTCGGGGAACTCACCCCTCCACTTT.

This sequence joins TRBV5-1 and TRBJ2-5; 11 nucleotides align to TRBD1. The CDR3 consists of 15 residues. Unmatched junction bases numbered 7, after V lost 4 bases and J lost 5 bases. Germline CDR1 is SGHRS and CDR2 is YFSETQ. CDR3 sequence (DNA): TGCGCCAGCAGCCTACGAGGGACAGGGGGGGAGACCCAGTACTTC. Its translation is CASSLRGTGGETQYF.

V gene TRBV7-3 combines with J gene TRBJ2-7, with D maybe TRBD2 (5 bases). Germline V lookup: CDR1 SGHTA, CDR2 FQGTGA. V lost 3 bases and J lost 6, with 6 bases in between. The CDR3 is 11 amino acids. The CDR3 reads CASSFEGEQYF. CDR3 coding DNA: TGTGCCAGCAGCTTCGAGGGCGAGCAGTACTTC.

V and J are TRBV15 and TRBJ2-7; no clear D gene. Trimming cost V 0 bases and J 4 bases, with 4 bases left between them. This CDR3 has 12 residues. Germline lookup yields CDR1 LNHNV and CDR2 YYDKDF (reference sequence). The DNA of the CDR3 is TGTGCCACCAGCAGAGATCAGTACGAGCAGTACTTC. This sequence encodes CATSRDQYEQYF.

The rearrangement uses TRBV6-4 and TRBJ2-2; 10 positions match TRBD2. The junction had 8 bases not matched to a gene; V was cut back by 5 bases and J by 5 bases. Looked up from germline, CDR1 is MRHNA and CDR2 is SNTAGT. This CDR3 has 16 residues. Written as DNA, the CDR3 is TGTGCCAGCAGTTTGAGCGGGGGGGCCTCGACCGGGGAGCTGTTTTTT. Amino acids: CASSLSGGASTGELFF.

The chain recombines TRBV18 with TRBJ2-7; TRBD2 agrees at 7 bases. Germline CDR1 is KGHSH and CDR2 is LQKENI. The CDR3 is 14 residues long. V gave up 4 bases and J gave up 3 bases; unmatched junction bases: 6. The CDR3 loop reads CASSREGLSYEQYF. CDR3 nucleotides: TGTGCCAGCTCACGGGAGGGACTAAGCTACGAGCAGTACTTC.

This sequence joins TRBV18 and TRBJ1-3; D is uncertain. Germline lookup yields CDR1 KGHSH and CDR2 LQKENI. The CDR3 runs 14 residues. The V end was cut by 0 bases, the J end by 10 bases, with 13 bases between. CDR3 loop: CASSPPAGGTTIYF. The CDR3 coding sequence is TGTGCCAGCTCACCACCGGCTGGCGGCACGACCATATATTTT.

This clone came up once. J is TRBJ1-2 and V is TRBV7-2, with TRBD1 identical over 7 bases. This CDR3 is built from 13 residues. Germline assignment: CDR1 SGHTA and CDR2 FQGNSA. After removal of 5 bases from V and 2 bases from J, the junction contained 2 bases not matched to a gene. DNA for the CDR3: TGTGCCAGCAGCGTGACAGGGAACTATGGCTACACCTTC. This gives the protein CASSVTGNYGYTF.